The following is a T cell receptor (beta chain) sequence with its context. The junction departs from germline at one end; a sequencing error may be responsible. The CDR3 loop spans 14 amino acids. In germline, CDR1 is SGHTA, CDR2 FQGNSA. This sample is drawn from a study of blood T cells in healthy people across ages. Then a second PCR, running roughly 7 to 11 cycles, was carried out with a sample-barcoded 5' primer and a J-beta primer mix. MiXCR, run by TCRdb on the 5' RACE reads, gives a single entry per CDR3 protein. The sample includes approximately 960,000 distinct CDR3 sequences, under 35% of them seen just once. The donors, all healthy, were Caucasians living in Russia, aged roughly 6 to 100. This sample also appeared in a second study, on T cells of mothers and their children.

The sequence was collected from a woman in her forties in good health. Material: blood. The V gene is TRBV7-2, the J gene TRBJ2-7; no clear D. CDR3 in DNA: TGTGCCAGCAGCTCGATGGGCGAGGAGTACGAGCAATACTTC. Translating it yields CASSSMGEEYEQYF.